Below are 29 T cell receptor beta chains sequenced from a single sample in a study of CD4 and CD8 cells across lung adenocarcinoma regions. TCRdb called the PCR reads again in MiXCR, with one record for every CDR3 protein. The sample holds about 10,000 distinct CDR3 sequences, approximately 48% seen once. Sequenced material: CD4+ T cells from the margin of a lung tumor. The source of these receptors is a female donor with lung adenocarcinoma. The CD4 and CD8 labels of this study may be unreliable.

This chain connects TRBV6-4 to TRBJ2-5; TRBD2 agrees at 12 bases. The last part of the DNA fits TRBJ2-7 better; the J call may be wrong. Germline lookup yields CDR1 MRHNA and CDR2 SNTAGT. The CDR3 is 14 residues long. The CDR3 spells CASSRTSGNYEQYF. In nucleotides, the CDR3 is TGTGCCAGCAGTAGGACTAGCGGGAACTACGAGCAGTACTTC.

This clonotype was recorded only once. The junction and the germline gene differ at one end; a read error may be behind it. V usage is TRBV6-1 and J usage is TRBJ2-4, with a weak D call TRBD1 (6 bases). The CDR3 loop spans 14 amino acids. Germline V gives CDR1 MNHNS, CDR2 SASEGT. The CDR3 DNA follows: TGCGGCAGCAGGGGCAGGTGGAGCACAAATATGCAGTACTTT. It yields the protein CGSRGRWSTNMQYF.

This sequence joins TRBV7-2 and TRBJ2-7; D is undetermined. The germline CDR1 and CDR2 sequences are SGHTA and FQGNSA. CDR3 size: 13 residues. The V and J ends lost 1 base and 0 bases respectively, with 4 bases between them. CDR3 loop: CASSLDISYEQYF. In DNA form, the CDR3 reads TGTGCCAGCAGCTTAGACATCTCCTACGAGCAGTACTTC.

This clonotype was seen repeatedly, ten times or more. The CDR3 here is CASSLGPYQPQHF. The CDR3 DNA follows: TGTGCCAGCAGTCTCGGACCCTATCAGCCCCAGCATTTT. The rearrangement uses TRBV6-1 and TRBJ1-5; D ambiguous. The CDR3 consists of 13 residues. Trimming cost V 5 bases and J 5 bases, with 10 bases left between them. The germline CDR1 and CDR2 sequences are MNHNS and SASEGT.

The chain recombines TRBV20-1 with TRBJ2-3; tentative D call: TRBD2 (6 bases). Between the trimmed V and J ends, which lost 6 bases and 0 bases, there was a span of 19 bases. This CDR3 has 16 residues. Germline V lookup: CDR1 DFQATT, CDR2 SNEGSKA (reference sequence). The CDR3 here is CSALRGFYSSTDTQYF. Here the CDR3 DNA reads TGCAGTGCCCTGCGGGGTTTTTATTCTAGCACAGATACGCAGTATTTT.

This clonotype was detected only a few times. The chain employs TRBV6-1 and TRBJ2-3, with 10 bases that match TRBD2. This CDR3 spans 15 amino acids. CDR1 MNHNS and CDR2 SASEGT come from the germline V gene. V shed 5 bases, J shed 5 bases, and the junction held 7 bases outside the gene matches. The CDR3 loop is CASSRAGGPVDTQYF. Written as DNA, the CDR3 is TGTGCCAGCAGTCGAGCGGGAGGGCCGGTAGATACGCAGTATTTT.

V and J are TRBV4-2 and TRBJ2-1; D not certain. The J call may be mistaken, given a closer DNA end match to TRBJ2-7. Germline V gives CDR1 LGHNA, CDR2 YNFKEQ. The CDR3 is made up of 13 amino acids. CDR3: CASSQDITYEQYF. The CDR3 region has the DNA TGTGCCAGCAGCCAAGATATTACCTACGAGCAGTACTTC.

The sample holds a few counts of this clonotype. The chain couples TRBV4-2 to TRBJ2-5; the D gene could be TRBD1 or TRBD2 (6 bases each). CDR1 is LGHNA and CDR2 is YNFKEQ in the germline V gene. The CDR3 extends over 16 amino acids. V was shortened by 1 base and J by 1 base, with 13 bases between the two germline ends. The CDR3 sequence: CASSQVKGGGQETQYF. In DNA, the CDR3 is TGTGCCAGCAGCCAAGTGAAGGGGGGTGGCCAAGAGACCCAGTACTTC.

This chain links TRBV6-1 with TRBJ2-5; D remains ambiguous. Judging by the DNA end, TRBJ2-7 fits better; the J call may be wrong. Germline V CDR1 and CDR2: MNHNS, SASEGT. CDR3 length: 15 amino acids. CDR3 residues: CASSEEPGNPYEQYF. Here the CDR3 DNA reads TGTGCCAGCAGTGAAGAACCGGGTAACCCCTACGAGCAGTACTTC.

Points on this clonotype: The junction shows a germline mismatch at one end, possibly a read error. This CDR3 reads CAGGYGGRGEETQYF. CDR3 nucleotides: TGTGCCGGGGGTTACGGGGGCCGGGGCGAAGAGACCCAGTATTTC. The chain has TRBV6-5 and TRBJ2-5, with D tentatively TRBD1 or TRBD2 (6 bases each). The CDR3 has 15 amino acids. Germline-derived CDR1 and CDR2 are MNHEY and SVGAGI.

As to this clonotype: The germline gene is not matched at one end of the junction; a read error may be the cause. V is TRBV6-1 and J is TRBJ2-3; the D gene is possibly TRBD2 (7 bases). The CDR3 sequence is 17 residues long. CDR1 MNHNS and CDR2 SASEGT come from the germline V gene. The CDR3 DNA reads TGTGCCAGCAGCCCCCCCTGGGGGCTGTGCGGGAGAAACCAACAGTATTTC. Amino acid sequence: CASSPPWGLCGRNQQYF.

The genes are TRBV27 and TRBJ2-1; 10 nucleotides match TRBD2. In germline, CDR1 is MNHEY, CDR2 SMNVEV (reference sequence). J was trimmed by 6 bases and V by 8 bases; bases with no gene match: 7. CDR3 size: 14 residues. Here the CDR3 DNA reads TGTGCCAGCGGGCTAGCGGGAGAGGGCAATGAGCAGTTCTTC. It specifies CASGLAGEGNEQFF.

Of note for this clonotype: Its ends do not fully match the called genes, so a read error is possible. The chain couples TRBV27 to TRBJ2-4; D possibly matches TRBD1 or TRBD2 (5 bases each). The CDR3 is made up of 13 amino acids. The germline V gene has CDR1 MNHEY and CDR2 SMNVEV (reference sequence). This CDR3 is CASGLRAKNIQYF. The CDR3 DNA reads TGCGCCTCGGGGCTGAGAGCCAAAAACATTCAGTATTTC.

This clonotype was detected ten times or more. The chain employs TRBV6-1 and TRBJ1-1; D gene ambiguous. CDR1 is MNHNS, CDR2 SASEGT, per germline. Trimming stripped 9 bases from V and 1 base from J, with 18 bases between. This CDR3 comprises 15 residues. The CDR3 spells CASTTVRLENTEAFF. The CDR3 region has the DNA TGTGCCAGTACCACCGTCCGACTTGAGAACACTGAAGCTTTCTTT.

The V call is TRBV20-1, the J call TRBJ2-3, with 14 bases matching TRBD2. CDR3 length: 18 residues. Trimming at V came to 4 bases and at J to 5 bases, leaving 14 bases not matched to a gene. Germline CDR1 is DFQATT and CDR2 is SNEGSKA (reference sequence). As DNA, the CDR3 is TGCAGTGCTACGACCACACCGACTAGCGGGAGGGTGAGAGATACGCAGTATTTT. It specifies CSATTTPTSGRVRDTQYF.

This clonotype was observed many times. The chain joins TRBV6-5 to TRBJ1-1, with no clear D. Germline values: CDR1 MNHEY, CDR2 SVGAGI. This CDR3 comprises 11 residues. V gave up 8 bases and J gave up 6 bases, with 10 bases separating them. The chain's CDR3 is CASVLVPEAFF. The CDR3 DNA follows: TGTGCCAGCGTTTTAGTCCCTGAAGCTTTCTTT.

The sample holds many counts of this clonotype. The chain links TRBV25-1 to TRBJ2-5; D gene ambiguous. Germline CDR1 and CDR2: MGHDK and SYGVNS. Trimming took 2 bases from V and 0 from J, leaving 16 bases between them. The CDR3 length is 17 residues. CDR3 sequence: CASSEPHSAEYQETQYF. The CDR3, as DNA: TGTGCCAGCAGTGAACCCCACTCGGCCGAGTACCAAGAGACCCAGTACTTC.

In this sample, this clonotype turned up many times. The chain combines TRBV6-4 with TRBJ2-1, with TRBD2 matching 11 bases. Germline values: CDR1 MRHNA, CDR2 SNTAGT. V shed 10 bases, J shed 3 bases, and the junction held 11 bases outside the gene matches. The CDR3 is 16 amino acids. The CDR3 nucleotides are TGTGCCACCGCCAATACCGGGACTAGCGGCTACAATGAGCAGTTCTTC. It is translated as CATANTGTSGYNEQFF.

V is TRBV6-1 and J is TRBJ2-1, with TRBD1 as a possible D gene (5 bases). Germline CDR1 is MNHNS and CDR2 is SASEGT. V was shortened by 2 bases and J by 0 bases, with 5 bases between the two germline ends. This CDR3 is built from 14 residues. The CDR3 region has the DNA TGTGCCAGCAGTGAACAGGGCTCCTACAATGAGCAGTTCTTC. Translated, it gives CASSEQGSYNEQFF.

This clonotype was counted ten times or more. This chain uses TRBV7-8 with TRBJ2-1, with a weak D call TRBD1 (6 bases). This CDR3 has 14 amino acids. Trimming pared 1 base from V and 6 bases from J, leaving 10 bases between. Germline assignment: CDR1 SGHVS and CDR2 FQNEAQ. The CDR3 nucleotides read TGTGCCAGCAGCTTAGTACAGGGCGGCAATGAGCAGTTCTTC. As protein: CASSLVQGGNEQFF.

This clonotype was counted between two and nine times. Given a much more abundant clone one base away, this may be a read error. The rearrangement links TRBV27 to TRBJ2-1; D may be TRBD2 (5 bases). The J call is in doubt because the DNA end fits TRBJ2-7 better. CDR1 is MNHEY, CDR2 SMNVEV, per germline (reference sequence). There are 14 residues in the CDR3. CDR3 sequence: CASSPGLEPNEQYF. CDR3 bases: TGTGCCAGCAGTCCCGGACTCGAACCCAACGAGCAGTACTTC.

This clonotype has just a few counts. The junction does not match germline at one end; this may be a read error. CDR3 sequence reads: CASSYGTGRASLF. The CDR3 DNA reads TGTGCCAGCAGTTACGGTACCGGGAGGGCCTCTCTCTTC. The genes are TRBV6-5 and TRBJ2-1; TRBD2 matches at 8 bases. This CDR3 region has 13 residues. CDR1 is MNHEY, CDR2 SVGAGI, per germline.

The chain has TRBV6-2 or TRBV6-3 and TRBJ1-2; D is perhaps TRBD1 (5 bases). CDR1 and CDR2 from the germline V gene are MNHEY and SVGEGT. V was pared by 5 bases and J by 10 bases, with 26 bases between. CDR3 length: 16 amino acids. The CDR3 sequence: CASSPLAGWGYGDYTF. In nucleotides, the CDR3 is TGTGCCAGCAGTCCACTCGCAGGGTGGGGTTATGGCGACTACACCTTC.

On this clonotype itself: A read error may account for a junction end that differs from germline. DNA of the CDR3: TGTGCCAGCAGTGCCTCTCGAGGGCTAGCGGGAGGGCCCTCAGATACGCAGTATTTC. Amino acids: CASSASRGLAGGPSDTQYF. This chain links TRBV6-1 with TRBJ2-3; 12 bases agree with TRBD2. Germline V CDR1 and CDR2: MNHNS, SASEGT. The CDR3 runs to 19 residues.

The rearrangement uses TRBV6-2 or TRBV6-3 and TRBJ2-5, with D perhaps being TRBD1 or TRBD2 (6 bases each). The CDR3 extends over 14 amino acids. Trimming left V 7 bases short and J 4 bases short, with 16 bases between. Germline-derived CDR1 and CDR2 are MNHEY and SVGEGT. The DNA for the CDR3 is TGTGCCAGCACACCTCGACTAGGGGGAGAGACCCAGTACTTC. This codes for CASTPRLGGETQYF.

In this sample, this clonotype turned up once. The chain couples TRBV10-1 to TRBJ2-1, with TRBD2 matching over 11 bases. With V trimmed by 3 bases and J by 10 bases, 5 bases remained unmatched. The CDR3 loop spans 14 amino acids. CDR1 is WNHNN and CDR2 is SYGVQD in the germline V gene (reference sequence). For the CDR3, the DNA is TGCGCCAGCAGTGAAGCCGGGACTAGCGGCGAGCAGTTCTTC. Translated, it gives CASSEAGTSGEQFF.

In its sample, this clonotype was seen many times. This chain joins TRBV6-1 and TRBJ1-1; D perhaps matches TRBD1 (6 bases). The CDR3 totals 14 residues. In germline, CDR1 is MNHNS, CDR2 SASEGT. V was shortened by 6 bases and J by 3 bases, with 14 bases between the two germline ends. This CDR3 reads CASSRSPGDTEAFF. As DNA, the CDR3 is TGTGCCAGCAGCCGAAGTCCAGGGGACACTGAAGCTTTCTTT.

This clonotype showed up just a few times. The chain employs TRBV6-5 and TRBJ1-4; D unclear. There are 14 residues in the CDR3. Germline loops: CDR1 MNHEY, CDR2 SVGAGI. Trimming took off 2 bases at V and 7 bases at J, with 11 bases between the two ends. For the CDR3, the DNA is TGTGCCAGCAGTTACAGCTCGCTTGGTGAAAAACTGTTTTTT. Protein: CASSYSSLGEKLFF.

V is TRBV18 and J is TRBJ2-1, with 7 bases fitting TRBD1. The CDR3 length is 15 residues. V shed 3 bases, J shed 5 bases, and the junction held 7 bases outside the gene matches. Germline CDR1 and CDR2: KGHSH and LQKENI. The CDR3, as DNA: TGTGCCAGCTCACCGGGACAGTCGGTCAACAATGAGCAGTTCTTC. It specifies CASSPGQSVNNEQFF.